Each of the 20 T cell receptor beta chains below was sequenced from the same sample in a study of blood T cells in healthy people across ages. The second PCR ran about 7 to 12 cycles with a sample-barcoded 5' primer and J-beta primers. Using its own MiXCR run on the 5' RACE reads, TCRdb lists one record per CDR3 protein. The top ten clones hold 45% to 55% of a sample with approximately 350,000 distinct CDR3 sequences, about half of them seen once. Sequenced input: blood. The receptors shown here come from a man in his fifties or sixties in good health.

This clonotype was observed a few times. V usage is TRBV28 and J usage is TRBJ2-1; D unclear. CDR3 length: 11 residues. Between the trimmed V and J ends, which lost 7 bases and 5 bases, there was a span of 6 bases. Germline-derived CDR1 and CDR2 are MDHEN and SYDVKM. The CDR3 spells CASTLNNEQFF. CDR3 nucleotides: TGTGCCAGCACCTTAAACAATGAGCAGTTCTTC.

The rearrangement joins TRBV20-1 to TRBJ2-5, with 10 bases aligning to TRBD2. The germline V gene encodes CDR1 DFQATT and CDR2 SNEGSKA (reference sequence). V shed 5 bases, J shed 11 bases, and the junction held 17 bases outside the gene matches. This CDR3 is 15 amino acids long. The CDR3 DNA is TGCAGTGCTCCTGCCGGGACTAGCGTCTCAAATGAGCAGTACTTC. This codes for CSAPAGTSVSNEQYF.

The CDR3 loop reads CASSLIGLKETQYF. CDR3 DNA sequence: TGTGCCAGCAGTTTAATAGGTCTAAAAGAGACCCAGTACTTC. The chain couples TRBV12-3 or TRBV12-4 to TRBJ2-5, with D unclear. Trimming pared 2 bases from V and 3 bases from J, leaving 10 bases between. CDR3 size: 14 residues.

This clonotype came up a few times. The chain has TRBV7-2 and TRBJ1-4; 7 positions match TRBD1. With 5 bases clipped from V and 0 bases from J, the junction kept 6 bases outside the gene matches. The CDR3 runs to 16 residues. CDR1 and CDR2 (germline): SGHTA, FQGNSA. CDR3 protein: CASSLRGRATNEKLFF. DNA for the CDR3: TGTGCCAGCAGCCTCAGGGGGAGGGCAACTAATGAAAAACTGTTTTTT.

The chain recombines TRBV18 with TRBJ2-2; 7 bases agree with TRBD1. The CDR3 totals 15 residues. The junction had 6 bases not matched to a gene; V was cut back by 2 bases and J by 6 bases. In germline, CDR1 is KGHSH, CDR2 LQKENI. The CDR3 protein is CASSPEQGRSGELFF. The CDR3 DNA reads as TGTGCCAGCTCACCAGAACAGGGGAGATCCGGGGAGCTGTTTTTT.

This clonotype came up many times. This chain links TRBV12-3 or TRBV12-4 with TRBJ2-7; 7 bases align to TRBD1. J was trimmed by 7 bases and V by 3 bases; bases with no gene match: 15. This CDR3 has 16 residues. The CDR3 is CASSFSFNRGRREQYF. For the CDR3, the DNA is TGTGCCAGCAGTTTCAGTTTCAATAGGGGGCGGAGGGAGCAGTACTTC.

This clonotype was seen at least ten times. The rearrangement joins TRBV7-2 to TRBJ2-3, with D perhaps matching TRBD2 (6 bases). From germline, CDR1 is SGHTA and CDR2 FQGNSA. The CDR3 contains 15 residues. V lost 0 bases and J lost 3, with 10 bases in between. DNA for the CDR3: TGTGCCAGCAGCTTAGCGCGGGGCGGGACAGATACGCAGTATTTT. It encodes CASSLARGGTDTQYF.

The rearrangement links TRBV12-3 or TRBV12-4 to TRBJ2-1; the match to TRBD2 covers 9 bases. Trimming took 1 base from V and 6 from J; bases not matched to a gene: 4. The CDR3 contains 15 residues. This CDR3 is CASSLGLAGFNEQFF. In DNA form, the CDR3 reads TGTGCCAGCAGTTTAGGGCTAGCGGGGTTCAATGAGCAGTTCTTC.

The gene calls are TRBV6-5 and TRBJ1-2; possible D gene TRBD1, 6 bases. The V and J ends lost 5 bases and 5 bases respectively, with 18 bases between them. The CDR3 sequence is 15 residues long. The germline CDR1 and CDR2 sequences are MNHEY and SVGAGI. The CDR3 DNA reads as TGTGCCAGCAGTCCCCGCAGGGGAGGACTTTATGGCTACACCTTC. Translated: CASSPRRGGLYGYTF.

This clonotype appeared a single time. The chain carries TRBV6-5 and TRBJ1-2; D call uncertain. The V end lost 6 bases, the J end lost 3 bases, and 17 bases lay between the germline ends. Germline V gene data show CDR1 as MNHEY and CDR2 as SVGAGI. The CDR3 loop spans 15 amino acids. CDR3 in amino acids: CASSRTTEGHYGYTF. In DNA form, the CDR3 reads TGTGCCAGCAGCAGAACCACGGAGGGCCACTATGGCTACACCTTC.

The chain joins TRBV2 to TRBJ1-6, with 8 bases lining up with TRBD1. V was pared by 0 bases and J by 5 bases, with 12 bases of the junction left unmatched. The CDR3 loop spans 19 amino acids. Per the germline V gene, CDR1 is SNHLY and CDR2 is FYNNEI. The DNA for the CDR3 is TGTGCCAGCAGTGAAGCGCCACAGACCGGGACAGGACATAATTCACCCCTCCACTTT. It is translated as CASSEAPQTGTGHNSPLHF.

This chain joins TRBV29-1 and TRBJ2-4; D remains unclear. The J call is doubtful: the DNA matches TRBJ2-7 better. This CDR3 has 12 residues. The V gene's germline CDR1 is SQVTM and CDR2 ANQGSEA. For the CDR3, the DNA is TGCAGCGTTGAAGTAGACGTCGCCGAGCAGTACTTC. Amino acids: CSVEVDVAEQYF.

The chain recombines TRBV3-1 with TRBJ2-1; a possible D gene is TRBD1 (5 bases). V lost 2 bases, J lost 6 bases, and 8 bases lay in between. CDR3 length: 13 residues. In germline, CDR1 is LGHDT, CDR2 YNNKEL (reference sequence). CDR3 DNA sequence: TGTGCCAGCAGCCAACCCGACAGCAATGAGCAGTTCTTC. Protein product: CASSQPDSNEQFF.

The table lists this clonotype with a count of one. V is TRBV9 and J is TRBJ2-4; maybe TRBD1 (6 bases). This CDR3 contains 12 residues. The V gene's germline CDR1 is SGDLS and CDR2 YYNGEE. V was pared by 3 bases and J by 6 bases, with 7 bases between. The CDR3 DNA reads as TGTGCCAGCAGCGCGGACAGAAACATTCAGTACTTC. It translates to CASSADRNIQYF. The full variable domain, completed using reference TRBV9 and TRBJ2-4, is DSGVTQTPKHLITATGQRVTLRCSPRSGDLSVYWYQQSLDQGLQFLIQYYNGEERAKGNILERFSAQQFPDLHSELNLSSLELGDSALYFCASSADRNIQYFGAGTRLSVL.

J is TRBJ1-5 and V is TRBV2; TRBD1 matches 11 bases. CDR3 length: 16 residues. V was pared by 7 bases and J by 1 base, with 6 bases of the junction left unmatched. Looked up from germline, CDR1 is SNHLY and CDR2 is FYNNEI. CDR3 nucleotide sequence: TGTGCCAGCAAGGACAGGGGGCTAAGGAGCAATCAGCCCCAGCATTTT. Translated: CASKDRGLRSNQPQHF.

This chain links TRBV28 with TRBJ1-1; 7 bases are shared with TRBD1. V was clipped by 3 bases and J by 9 bases; unmatched bases: 4. CDR1 MDHEN and CDR2 SYDVKM come from the germline V gene. This CDR3 comprises 12 residues. The CDR3: CASSLGQSKAFF. The CDR3 DNA reads as TGTGCCAGCAGTTTGGGACAGAGCAAAGCTTTCTTT.

The table lists this clonotype with many counts. The chain couples TRBV28 to TRBJ1-2; 9 nucleotides match TRBD1. The CDR3 spans 14 residues. V gave up 1 base and J gave up 8 bases; unmatched junction bases: 5. The germline V gene has CDR1 MDHEN and CDR2 SYDVKM. This CDR3 reads CASSLFRQGDGYTF. In DNA, the CDR3 is TGTGCCAGCAGTTTATTCCGACAGGGGGACGGCTACACCTTC.

The chain has TRBV28 and TRBJ2-3, with 7 positions matching TRBD2. From germline, CDR1 is MDHEN and CDR2 SYDVKM. The CDR3 is made up of 18 amino acids. Trimming removed 6 bases from V and 0 bases from J; junction bases left unmatched: 15. The CDR3 DNA reads TGTGCCAGCAGCTCGGCGGGAGCGTCGGGAAAAAGCACAGATACGCAGTATTTT. Translation: CASSSAGASGKSTDTQYF.

The chain has TRBV7-2 and TRBJ1-1; D gene ambiguous. Germline V gene sequence: CDR1 SGHTA, CDR2 FQGNSA. V was trimmed by 5 bases and J by 10 bases, leaving 23 bases between them. The CDR3 is made up of 15 amino acids. CDR3 bases: TGTGCCAGCAGCCCAACAAGAGACCACCTGAGTGGAGCTTTCTTT. Protein product: CASSPTRDHLSGAFF.

There are a few counts of this clonotype. The rearrangement links TRBV12-3 or TRBV12-4 to TRBJ1-1; tentatively, D is TRBD1 (6 bases). The CDR3 sequence is 16 residues long. V lost 5 bases and J lost 3, with 19 bases in between. The CDR3 DNA reads TGTGCCAGCAGTGAAACTAATACAGGGTTGTACACTGAAGCTTTCTTT. It specifies CASSETNTGLYTEAFF.